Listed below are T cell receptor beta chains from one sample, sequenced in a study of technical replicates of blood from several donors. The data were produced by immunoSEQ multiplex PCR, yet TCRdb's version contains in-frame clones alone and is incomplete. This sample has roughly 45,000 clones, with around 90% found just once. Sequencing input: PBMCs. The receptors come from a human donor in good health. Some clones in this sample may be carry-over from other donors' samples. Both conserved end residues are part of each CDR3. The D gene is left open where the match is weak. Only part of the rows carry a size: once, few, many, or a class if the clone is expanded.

CDR3: CASSSWDSPIGYGYTF
DNA: TGTGCCAGCAGTTCCTGGGACAGCCCAATTGGGTATGGCTACACCTTC
D: TRBD1
size: .
J: TRBJ1-2
V: TRBV6-5

CDR3: CASSPGTWRSTDTQYF
DNA: TGTGCCAGCAGCCCCGGGACTTGGAGGAGCACAGATACGCAGTATTTT
D: .
size: .
J: TRBJ2-3
V: TRBV9

CDR3: CASSPFQGAGGYTF
DNA: TGTGCCAGCAGCCCCTTCCAGGGGGCGGGCGGCTACACCTTC
D: TRBD1
size: once
J: TRBJ1-2
V: TRBV7-2

CDR3: CASSRGTGEGETQYF
DNA: TGTGCCAGCAGTCGCGGGACAGGGGAAGGAGAGACCCAGTACTTC
D: TRBD1
size: .
J: TRBJ2-5
V: TRBV11-1

CDR3: CAISVSGWEQFF
DNA: TGTGCCATCAGTGTATCGGGATGGGAGCAGTTCTTC
D: .
size: .
J: TRBJ2-1
V: TRBV10-3

CDR3: CASNQVLNVGQGARGYGYTF
DNA: TGTGCCAGCAACCAAGTGTTGAATGTGGGACAGGGGGCGCGTGGCTATGGCTACACCTTC
D: TRBD1
size: .
J: TRBJ1-2
V: TRBV14

CDR3: CASSDVGQINSPLHF
DNA: TGTGCCAGCAGTGATGTAGGACAGATTAATTCACCCCTCCACTTT
D: .
size: .
J: TRBJ1-6
V: TRBV2

CDR3: CASSPDRTGLRTQYF
DNA: TGTGCCAGCAGCCCCGACCGGACAGGGTTACGTACGCAGTATTTT
D: TRBD1
size: .
J: TRBJ2-3
V: TRBV9

CDR3: CASQDLLGGTDTQYF
DNA: TGTGCCAGCCAAGACTTGCTCGGGGGCACAGATACGCAGTATTTT
D: .
size: .
J: TRBJ2-3
V: TRBV19

CDR3: CASSVESMREQYF
DNA: TGTGCCAGCAGCGTTGAAAGTATGAGGGAGCAGTACTTC
D: .
size: .
J: TRBJ2-7
V: TRBV5-4

CDR3: CASSRGSGQGSYEQYF
DNA: TGCGCCAGCAGCCGGGGCAGTGGGCAGGGTTCCTACGAGCAGTACTTC
D: .
size: .
J: TRBJ2-7
V: TRBV4-3

CDR3: CASSGQGFETQYF
DNA: TGCGCCAGCAGCGGACAGGGTTTTGAGACCCAGTACTTC
D: TRBD1
size: once
J: TRBJ2-5
V: TRBV5-1

CDR3: CASSQDGLAGDKRDIQYF
DNA: TGCGCCAGCAGCCAAGATGGGCTAGCGGGGGATAAACGGGACATTCAGTACTTC
D: TRBD2
size: .
J: TRBJ2-4
V: TRBV4-3

CDR3: CASSVGHSNTEAFF
DNA: TGTGCCAGCAGTGTAGGACACTCGAACACTGAAGCTTTCTTT
D: .
size: .
J: TRBJ1-1
V: TRBV6-1

CDR3: CASSLFGGEGTEAFF
DNA: TGTGCCAGCAGCCTTTTCGGGGGGGAAGGCACTGAAGCTTTCTTT
D: .
size: .
J: TRBJ1-1
V: TRBV2

CDR3: CASSLAKAGRFYEQYF
DNA: TGTGCCAGCAGCTTGGCCAAGGCAGGGAGGTTCTACGAGCAGTACTTC
D: .
size: .
J: TRBJ2-7
V: TRBV5-6

CDR3: CASSLLAGNTGELFF
DNA: TGCGCCAGCAGCCTCCTAGCGGGCAACACCGGGGAGCTGTTTTTT
D: TRBD2
size: once
J: TRBJ2-2
V: TRBV4-1

CDR3: CSGSGRTWGTDTQYF
DNA: TGCAGCGGAAGCGGGAGAACCTGGGGCACAGATACGCAGTATTTT
D: TRBD2
size: .
J: TRBJ2-3
V: TRBV29-1

CDR3: CASSSAGQVQETQYF
DNA: TGTGCCAGCAGCTCCGCGGGACAGGTACAAGAGACCCAGTACTTC
D: TRBD1
size: once
J: TRBJ2-5
V: TRBV9

CDR3: CASSQSERGPNEQYF
DNA: TGCGCCAGCAGCCAATCCGAGCGGGGACCAAACGAGCAGTACTTC
D: TRBD2
size: .
J: TRBJ2-7
V: TRBV4-1

CDR3: CASSPSGRAGKTQYF
DNA: TGCGCCAGCAGCCCTAGCGGGAGGGCCGGGAAGACCCAGTACTTC
D: TRBD2
size: .
J: TRBJ2-5
V: TRBV4-1

CDR3: CATSRDKADTIYF
DNA: TGTGCCACCAGCAGGGACAAGGCAGACACCATATATTTT
D: .
size: .
J: TRBJ1-3
V: TRBV15

CDR3: CSVEQALNTEAFF
DNA: TGCAGCGTGGAACAGGCGTTGAACACTGAAGCTTTCTTT
D: .
size: once
J: TRBJ1-1
V: TRBV29-1

CDR3: CAISVGGRNTEAFF
DNA: TGTGCCATCAGTGTGGGGGGGAGGAACACTGAAGCTTTCTTT
D: .
size: .
J: TRBJ1-1
V: TRBV10-3

CDR3: CASSGQEGGAYEQYF
DNA: TGTGCCAGCAGCGGGCAGGAGGGAGGGGCATACGAGCAGTACTTC
D: TRBD2
size: .
J: TRBJ2-7
V: TRBV4-2

CDR3: CASSVDSPSSPLHF
DNA: TGTGCCAGTAGTGTGGACAGCCCGAGTTCACCCCTCCACTTT
D: .
size: .
J: TRBJ1-6
V: TRBV19

CDR3: CASSAGQDNQPQHF
DNA: TGTGCCAGCAGTGCAGGACAGGATAATCAGCCCCAGCATTTT
D: TRBD1
size: once
J: TRBJ1-5
V: TRBV2

CDR3: CASSLAQVGQGVLF
DNA: TGTGCCAGCAGCTTGGCACAGGTGGGACAGGGCGTTCTGTTT
D: TRBD1
size: .
J: TRBJ1-4
V: TRBV5-8

CDR3: CASSQGRQFSYEQYF
DNA: TGCGCCAGCAGCCAAGGGAGGCAGTTTTCCTACGAGCAGTACTTC
D: .
size: .
J: TRBJ2-7
V: TRBV4-1

CDR3: CASRPGTGKDTQYF
DNA: TGTGCCAGCAGACCCGGGACAGGGAAAGATACGCAGTATTTT
D: TRBD1
size: .
J: TRBJ2-3
V: TRBV25-1

CDR3: CASSVGVGVSSYEQYF
DNA: TGTGCCAGCAGCGTAGGTGTGGGAGTGAGCTCCTACGAGCAGTACTTC
D: .
size: .
J: TRBJ2-7
V: TRBV9